This TCR beta chain was profiled in a study of blood T cells in healthy people across ages. The CDR3 has 13 amino acids. V lost 6 bases and J 3 bases, leaving 12 bases between the germline ends. CDR1 is SGHRS, CDR2 YFSETQ, per germline. Through a sample-barcoded 5' primer and a J-beta primer mix, a second PCR was run for roughly 6 to 11 cycles. TCRdb analysed the 5' RACE reads with MiXCR anew, one entry per CDR3 protein. The repertoire consists of 1.5 million to 2 million distinct CDR3 sequences, with 28% occurring once and the leading ten covering 7.7%. As concerns this clonotype: The target antigen is unknown.

General study points: Diversity estimates from one million T cells were considered underestimates.

V and J are TRBV5-1 and TRBJ2-5; maybe TRBD2 (6 bases). Sequenced material: blood. This clonotype was obtained from a woman aged 30 to 39 in good health. CDR3 DNA sequence: TGCGCCAGCAATTGGGGCGGGGAAGAGACCCAGTACTTC. Its translation is CASNWGGEETQYF.